This record looks at one T cell receptor beta chain sequence and its context. Its matching antigen is unknown. The germline gene is not matched at one end of the junction; a read error may be the cause. The TCR beta cDNA libraries contained unique molecular identifiers. Each sample of about 0.9 to 10 million input T cells yielded around 500,000 cDNA molecules, so each molecule approximated one T cell. TCRdb analysed the PCR reads with MiXCR anew, one entry per CDR3 protein. The repertoire consists of about 260,000 distinct CDR3 sequences, with 35% to 40% occurring once and the leading ten covering 4% to 6%. This CDR3 spans 14 amino acids. The V gene's germline CDR1 is SQVTM and CDR2 ANQGSEA. This entry belongs to a study of post-analysis software for immune sequencing data. On the study more broadly: Relapsing-remitting, secondary progressive and progressive-relapsing multiple sclerosis courses were included.

Notes on the study in general: Comparison with controls showed significantly lower normalized Chao1 diversity in multiple sclerosis patients. Under the F measure, samples that were prepared in one batch clustered strongly together. With TRBV5-6, TRBV5-1 and TRBV20-1 included, about five TRBV segments were more frequent in patients than in controls.

Sequencing input: blood. The source of this sequence is a girl aged 10-17 years with multiple sclerosis. The chain recombines TRBV29-1 with TRBJ2-3; weak D call: TRBD2 (5 bases). CDR3 coding DNA: TGCGGCGTTGTGACGGGTGGGAGTGCAGATACGCAGTATTTT. Amino acid sequence: CGVVTGGSADTQYF.